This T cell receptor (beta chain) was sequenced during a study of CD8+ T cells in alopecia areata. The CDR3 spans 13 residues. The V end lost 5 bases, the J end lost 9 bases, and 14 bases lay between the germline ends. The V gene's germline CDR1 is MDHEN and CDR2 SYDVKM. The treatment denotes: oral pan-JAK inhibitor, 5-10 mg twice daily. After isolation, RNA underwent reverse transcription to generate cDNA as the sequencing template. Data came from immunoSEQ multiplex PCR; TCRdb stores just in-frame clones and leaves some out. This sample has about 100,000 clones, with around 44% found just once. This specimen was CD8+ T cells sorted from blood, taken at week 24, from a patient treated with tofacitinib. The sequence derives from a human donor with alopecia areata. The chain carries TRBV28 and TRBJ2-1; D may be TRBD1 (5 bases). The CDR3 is CASSPPGWVEQFF. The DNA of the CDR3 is TGTGCCAGCAGTCCGCCAGGGTGGGTTGAGCAGTTCTTC.